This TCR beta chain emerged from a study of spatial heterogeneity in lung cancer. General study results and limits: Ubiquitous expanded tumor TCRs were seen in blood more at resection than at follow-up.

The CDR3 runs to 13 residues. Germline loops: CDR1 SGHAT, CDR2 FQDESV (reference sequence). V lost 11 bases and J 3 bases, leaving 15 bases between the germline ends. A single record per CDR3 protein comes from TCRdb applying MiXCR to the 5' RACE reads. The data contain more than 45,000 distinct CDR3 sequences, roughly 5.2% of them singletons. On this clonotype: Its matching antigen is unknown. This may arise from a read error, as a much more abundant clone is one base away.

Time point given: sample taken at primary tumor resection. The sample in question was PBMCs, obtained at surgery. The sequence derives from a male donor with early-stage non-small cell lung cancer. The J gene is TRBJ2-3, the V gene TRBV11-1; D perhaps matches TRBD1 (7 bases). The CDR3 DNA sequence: TGTGCCGGAAGCAGGGGGGTGACAGATACGCAGTATTTT. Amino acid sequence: CAGSRGVTDTQYF.